The entry that follows covers one T cell receptor (beta chain) sequence. Its antigen is as yet unknown. Sequencing was performed with immunoSEQ multiplex PCR; in TCRdb, only in-frame clones are kept and a portion is missing. The table lists around 60,000 clones, less than 96% of them singletons. These data come from a study of cytomegalovirus exposure and HLA in healthy donors. Overall study context: The roughly 130 validation repertoires used the same platform as the 666 first-cohort repertoires, a later analysis reported.

From germline, CDR1 is SGDLS and CDR2 YYNGEE. The CDR3 has 15 residues. Between the trimmed V and J ends, which lost 0 bases and 3 bases, there was a span of 12 bases. Overall study results and limits: For cytomegalovirus status, the classifier reportedly gave diagnoses with high specificity and sensitivity.

The receptor was isolated from a woman between 18 and 29 years old in good health and CMV-seronegative. The genes are TRBV9 and TRBJ1-1; D gene ambiguous. The sample taken for sequencing was PBMCs. CDR3 loop: CASSVGPSGDTEAFF. The CDR3 DNA follows: TGTGCCAGCAGCGTAGGTCCCTCGGGAGACACTGAAGCTTTCTTT.